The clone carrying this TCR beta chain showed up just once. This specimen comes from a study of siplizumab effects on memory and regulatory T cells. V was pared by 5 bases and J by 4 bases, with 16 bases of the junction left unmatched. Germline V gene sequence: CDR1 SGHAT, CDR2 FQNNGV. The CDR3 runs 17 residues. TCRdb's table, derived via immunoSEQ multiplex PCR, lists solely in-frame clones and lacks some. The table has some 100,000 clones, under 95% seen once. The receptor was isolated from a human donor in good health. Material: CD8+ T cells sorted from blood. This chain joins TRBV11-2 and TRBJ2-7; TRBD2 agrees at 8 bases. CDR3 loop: CASSLVPQAGAGYEQYF. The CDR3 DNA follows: TGTGCCAGCAGCCTCGTCCCTCAAGCGGGAGCCGGGTACGAGCAGTACTTC.